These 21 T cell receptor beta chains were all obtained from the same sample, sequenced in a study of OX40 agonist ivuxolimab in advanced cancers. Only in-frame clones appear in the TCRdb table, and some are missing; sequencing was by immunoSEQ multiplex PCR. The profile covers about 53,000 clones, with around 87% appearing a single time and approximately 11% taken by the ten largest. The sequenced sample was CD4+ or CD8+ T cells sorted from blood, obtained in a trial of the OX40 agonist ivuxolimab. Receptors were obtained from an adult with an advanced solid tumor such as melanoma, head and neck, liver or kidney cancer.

The CDR3 protein is CASSLGQGAWETQYF. CDR3 bases: TGTGCCAGCAGCTTAGGACAGGGGGCCTGGGAGACCCAGTACTTC. The chain links TRBV11-2 to TRBJ2-5; TRBD1 matches 10 bases. Germline CDR1 reads SGHAT; CDR2 reads FQNNGV. The CDR3 runs to 15 residues. J lost 5 bases, V lost 1 base, and 4 bases had no gene match. The full variable domain, its missing parts supplied by reference TRBV11-2 and TRBJ2-5, is EAGVAQSPRYKIIEKRQSVAFWCNPISGHATLYWYQQILGQGPKLLIQFQNNGVVDDSQLPKDRFSAERLKGVDSTLKIQPAKLEDSAVYLCASSLGQGAWETQYFGPGTRLLVL.

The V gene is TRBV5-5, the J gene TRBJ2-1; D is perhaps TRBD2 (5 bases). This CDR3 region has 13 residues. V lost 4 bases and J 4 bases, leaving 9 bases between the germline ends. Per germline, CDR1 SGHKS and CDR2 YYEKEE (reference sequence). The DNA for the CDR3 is TGTGCCAGCAGCCCCGGGGTATACAATGAGCAGTTCTTC. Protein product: CASSPGVYNEQFF. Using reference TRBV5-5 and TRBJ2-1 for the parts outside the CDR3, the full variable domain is DAGVTQSPTHLIKTRGQQVTLRCSPISGHKSVSWYQQVLGQGPQFIFQYYEKEERGRGNFPDRFSARQFPNYSSELNVNALLLGDSALYLCASSPGVYNEQFFGPGTRLTVL.

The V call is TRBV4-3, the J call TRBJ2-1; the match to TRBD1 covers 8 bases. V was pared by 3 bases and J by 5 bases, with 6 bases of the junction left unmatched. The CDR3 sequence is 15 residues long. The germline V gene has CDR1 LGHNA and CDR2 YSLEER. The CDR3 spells CASSHPGQANNEQFF. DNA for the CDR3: TGCGCCAGCAGCCACCCGGGACAGGCTAACAATGAGCAGTTCTTC.

CDR3 residues: CAYLTGNSNTIYF. CDR3 DNA: TGTGCCTACCTGACAGGGAATTCAAACACCATATATTTT. This chain joins TRBV30 and TRBJ1-3; 7 nucleotides agree with TRBD1. The CDR3 has 13 residues. Germline V gene sequence: CDR1 GTSNPN, CDR2 SVGIG (reference sequence). V lost 7 bases and J lost 6; bases outside the gene matches: 9.

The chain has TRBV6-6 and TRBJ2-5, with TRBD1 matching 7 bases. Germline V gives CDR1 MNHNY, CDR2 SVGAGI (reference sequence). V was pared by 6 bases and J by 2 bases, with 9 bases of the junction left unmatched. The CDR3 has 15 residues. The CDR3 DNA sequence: TGTGCCAGCAGCAAGGGACAGATCCGACAAGAGACCCAGTACTTC. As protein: CASSKGQIRQETQYF.

CDR3 sequence (DNA): TGTGCCAGTAGTATAAGCGGATATACGGGGTTTTACGAGCAGTACTTC. Encoded protein: CASSISGYTGFYEQYF. This chain uses TRBV19 with TRBJ2-7; D possibly corresponds to TRBD2 (5 bases). The CDR3 contains 16 residues. Germline loops: CDR1 LNHDA, CDR2 SQIVND (reference sequence). V was cut by 2 bases and J by 4 bases, with 18 bases left in between. The complete variable domain, with remaining parts taken from reference TRBV19 and TRBJ2-7, reads DGGITQSPKYLFRKEGQNVTLSCEQNLNHDAMYWYRQDPGQGLRLIYYSQIVNDFQKGDIAEGYSVSREKKESFPLTVTSAQKNPTAFYLCASSISGYTGFYEQYFGPGTRLTVT.

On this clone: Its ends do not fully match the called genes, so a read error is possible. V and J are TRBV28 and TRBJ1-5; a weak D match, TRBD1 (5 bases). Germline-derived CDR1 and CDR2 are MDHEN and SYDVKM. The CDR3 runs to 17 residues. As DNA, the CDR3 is TGTACCAGTTGGGGGAACAACTCCCCACGACCCGATCAGCCCCAGCATTTT. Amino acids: CTSWGNNSPRPDQPQHF.

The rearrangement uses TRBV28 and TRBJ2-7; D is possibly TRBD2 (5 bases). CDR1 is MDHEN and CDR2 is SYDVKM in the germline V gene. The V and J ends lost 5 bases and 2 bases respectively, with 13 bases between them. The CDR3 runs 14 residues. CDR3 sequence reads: CASSKGRGTYEQYF. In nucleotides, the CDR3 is TGTGCCAGCAGTAAAGGACGGGGTACCTACGAGCAGTACTTC.

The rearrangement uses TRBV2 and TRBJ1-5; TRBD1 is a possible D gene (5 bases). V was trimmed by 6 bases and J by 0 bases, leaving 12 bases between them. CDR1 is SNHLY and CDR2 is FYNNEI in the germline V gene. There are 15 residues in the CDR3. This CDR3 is CASRRGVDSNQPQHF. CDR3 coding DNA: TGTGCCAGCAGACGGGGGGTAGATAGCAATCAGCCCCAGCATTTT.

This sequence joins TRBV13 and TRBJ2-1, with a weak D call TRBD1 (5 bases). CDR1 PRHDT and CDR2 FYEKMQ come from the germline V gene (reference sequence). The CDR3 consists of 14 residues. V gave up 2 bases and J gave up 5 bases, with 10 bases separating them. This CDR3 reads CASSLLGQHNEQFF. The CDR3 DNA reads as TGTGCCAGCAGCTTACTGGGGCAGCACAATGAGCAGTTCTTC. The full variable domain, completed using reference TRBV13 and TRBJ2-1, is AAGVIQSPRHLIKEKRETATLKCYPIPRHDTVYWYQQGPGQDPQFLISFYEKMQSDKGSIPDRFSAQQFSDYHSELNMSSLELGDSALYFCASSLLGQHNEQFFGPGTRLTVL.

The CDR3 protein is CASSRGTGAFSPLHF. In DNA form, the CDR3 reads TGTGCCAGCAGCCGAGGGACAGGGGCCTTTTCACCCCTCCACTTT. This chain joins TRBV7-3 and TRBJ1-6, with 10 bases that match TRBD1. The V and J ends lost 5 bases and 9 bases, in that order; junction bases with no gene match: 7. In germline, CDR1 is SGHTA, CDR2 FQGTGA. CDR3 length equals 15 residues.

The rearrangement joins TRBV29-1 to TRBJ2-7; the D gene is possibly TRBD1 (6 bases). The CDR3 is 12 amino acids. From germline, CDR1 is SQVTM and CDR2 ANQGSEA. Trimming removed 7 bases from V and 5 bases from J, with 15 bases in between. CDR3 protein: CSARPEGDEQYF. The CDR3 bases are TGCAGCGCTCGCCCCGAGGGGGACGAGCAGTACTTC.

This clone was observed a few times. The CDR3 reads CASSESLGYQPQHF. CDR3 bases: TGTGCCAGCAGTGAGAGTCTGGGGTATCAGCCCCAGCATTTT. J is TRBJ1-5 and V is TRBV28; no firm D call. Per germline, CDR1 MDHEN and CDR2 SYDVKM. The CDR3 extends over 14 amino acids. V lost 5 bases, J lost 5 bases, and 13 bases lay in between. The complete variable domain, with remaining parts taken from reference TRBV28 and TRBJ1-5, reads DVKVTQSSRYLVKRTGEKVFLECVQDMDHENMFWYRQDPGLGLRLIYFSYDVKMKEKGDIPEGYSVSREKKERFSLILESASTNQTSMYLCASSESLGYQPQHFGDGTRLSIL.

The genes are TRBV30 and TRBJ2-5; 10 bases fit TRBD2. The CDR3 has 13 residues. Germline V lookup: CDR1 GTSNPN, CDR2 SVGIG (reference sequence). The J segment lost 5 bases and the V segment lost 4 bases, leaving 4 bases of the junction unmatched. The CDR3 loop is CAWTSGSRETQYF. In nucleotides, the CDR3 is TGTGCCTGGACTAGCGGGAGCCGGGAGACCCAGTACTTC.

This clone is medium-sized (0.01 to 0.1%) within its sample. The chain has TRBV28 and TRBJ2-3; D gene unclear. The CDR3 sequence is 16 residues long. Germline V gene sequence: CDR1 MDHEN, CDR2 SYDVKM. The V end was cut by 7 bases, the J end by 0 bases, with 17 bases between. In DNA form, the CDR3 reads TGTGCCAGCATGCACTCCGGGCAGCCTAGCACAGATACGCAGTATTTT. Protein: CASMHSGQPSTDTQYF. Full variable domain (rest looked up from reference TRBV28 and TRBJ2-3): DVKVTQSSRYLVKRTGEKVFLECVQDMDHENMFWYRQDPGLGLRLIYFSYDVKMKEKGDIPEGYSVSREKKERFSLILESASTNQTSMYLCASMHSGQPSTDTQYFGPGTRLTVL.

Here the CDR3 reads CASRIGQAGDTQYF. The DNA of the CDR3 is TGTGCCAGCAGGATTGGACAGGCAGGGGATACGCAGTATTTT. V gene TRBV6-1 combines with J gene TRBJ2-3, with 7 bases aligning to TRBD1. From germline, CDR1 is MNHNS and CDR2 SASEGT. After removal of 6 bases from V and 6 bases from J, the junction contained 9 bases not matched to a gene. The CDR3 length is 14 residues.

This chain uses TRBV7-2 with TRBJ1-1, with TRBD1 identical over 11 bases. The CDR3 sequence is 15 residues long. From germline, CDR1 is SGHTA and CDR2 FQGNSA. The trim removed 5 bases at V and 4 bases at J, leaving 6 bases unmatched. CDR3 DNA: TGTGCCAGCAGCACGGGGACAGGGGGGACCACTGAAGCTTTCTTT. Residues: CASSTGTGGTTEAFF.

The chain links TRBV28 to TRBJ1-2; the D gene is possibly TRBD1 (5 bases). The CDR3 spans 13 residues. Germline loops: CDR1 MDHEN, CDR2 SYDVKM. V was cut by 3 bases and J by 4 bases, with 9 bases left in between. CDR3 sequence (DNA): TGTGCCAGCAGTTTTAGGCAGGGCTATGGCTACACCTTC. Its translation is CASSFRQGYGYTF.

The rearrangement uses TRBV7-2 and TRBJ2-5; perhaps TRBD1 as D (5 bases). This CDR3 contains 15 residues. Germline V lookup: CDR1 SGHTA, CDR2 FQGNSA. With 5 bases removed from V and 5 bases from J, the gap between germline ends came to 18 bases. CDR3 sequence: CASSGKGLDGETQYF. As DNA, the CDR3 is TGTGCCAGCAGCGGGAAGGGGCTAGATGGGGAGACCCAGTACTTC.

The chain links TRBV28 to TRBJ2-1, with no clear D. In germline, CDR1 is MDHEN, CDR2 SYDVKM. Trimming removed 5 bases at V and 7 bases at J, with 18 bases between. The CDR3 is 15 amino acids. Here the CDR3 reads CASSLGHSAVNEQFF. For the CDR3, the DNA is TGTGCCAGCAGTCTTGGCCATTCGGCCGTTAATGAGCAGTTCTTC.

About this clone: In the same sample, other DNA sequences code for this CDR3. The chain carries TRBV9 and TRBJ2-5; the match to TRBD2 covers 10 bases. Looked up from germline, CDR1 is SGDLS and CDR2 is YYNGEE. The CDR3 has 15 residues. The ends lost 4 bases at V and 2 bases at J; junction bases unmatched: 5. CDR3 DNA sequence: TGTGCCAGCAGCCCAACTAGCGGGGCTCAAGAGACCCAGTACTTC. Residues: CASSPTSGAQETQYF.